A single sample is the source of the 32 T cell receptor beta chains below, sequenced in a study of CD8 T cells in Susac syndrome. Random hexamers were used to reverse transcribe the RNA input (about 0.5 to 1 ug). TCRdb itself ran the immunoSEQ multiplex PCR reads through MiXCR, one entry per CDR3 protein. Among 73,000 or so distinct CDR3 sequences listed, around 96% were seen once. Sequencing used CD8+ T cells from PBMCs. All receptors derive from a human donor with multiple sclerosis.

V and J are TRBV27 and TRBJ1-5, with TRBD1 identical over 7 bases. The CDR3 is made up of 17 amino acids. Germline CDR1 and CDR2: MNHEY and SMNVEV (reference sequence). V trimming: 6 bases; J trimming: 2 bases; junction bases outside the gene matches: 13. In nucleotides, the CDR3 is TGTGCCAGCAGCCTATCCCCCCGACAGGGCGGCAATCAGCCCCAGCATTTT. Protein: CASSLSPRQGGNQPQHF.

The chain uses TRBV19 and TRBJ1-3, with 8 nucleotides matching TRBD1. V lost 5 bases to trimming and J lost 6 bases; unmatched junction nucleotides: 6. Germline CDR1 is LNHDA and CDR2 is SQIVND (reference sequence). The CDR3 extends over 14 amino acids. In DNA, the CDR3 is TGTGCCAGTAGTCGCACAGGGGGTGAAAACACCATATATTTT. This sequence encodes CASSRTGGENTIYF.

The rearrangement joins TRBV5-5 to TRBJ1-4; TRBD1 matches at 7 bases. The J segment lost 4 bases and the V segment lost 3 bases, leaving 9 bases of the junction unmatched. Per the germline V gene, CDR1 is SGHKS and CDR2 is YYEKEE (reference sequence). The CDR3 contains 16 residues. The CDR3 region has the DNA TGTGCCAGCAGCTCCGGGACAGCGCTCTATAATGAAAAACTGTTTTTT. This encodes CASSSGTALYNEKLFF.

This chain uses TRBV5-1 with TRBJ2-7; D is perhaps TRBD2 (6 bases). CDR3 size: 19 residues. CDR1 is SGHRS, CDR2 YFSETQ, per germline. Trimming cost V 2 bases and J 2 bases, with 26 bases left between them. The CDR3 protein is CASSFAGKDPTLIPYEQYF. CDR3 coding DNA: TGCGCCAGCAGCTTTGCGGGGAAAGATCCCACATTAATCCCCTACGAGCAGTACTTC.

The V gene is TRBV25-1, the J gene TRBJ2-7, with a weak D call TRBD1 (6 bases). CDR3 size: 13 residues. Germline CDR1 is MGHDK and CDR2 is SYGVNS. V was pared by 8 bases and J by 3 bases, with 14 bases between. CDR3 sequence reads: CASEGDDSYEQYF. DNA for the CDR3: TGTGCCAGCGAGGGGGATGACAGCTACGAGCAGTACTTC.

V is TRBV14 and J is TRBJ2-7; either TRBD1 or TRBD2 may supply D (7 bases each). The CDR3 has 16 residues. V was trimmed by 4 bases and J by 2 bases, leaving 18 bases between them. CDR1 and CDR2 (germline): SGHDN, FVKESK. Here the CDR3 reads CASSLRGGSGTYEQYF. The CDR3 bases are TGTGCCAGCAGCCTCAGGGGGGGATCTGGCACCTACGAGCAGTACTTC.

The chain couples TRBV20-1 to TRBJ2-7, with TRBD1 identical over 8 bases. The V segment lost 8 bases and the J segment 5 bases; nucleotides outside the gene matches: 11. Germline V gene data show CDR1 as DFQATT and CDR2 as SNEGSKA (reference sequence). The CDR3 sequence is 13 residues long. The CDR3, as DNA: TGCAGTTTCCTAGCTGAGACAGGGGACGAGCAGTACTTC. Translating gives CSFLAETGDEQYF.

CDR3 loop: CSAGSRTGELFF. The CDR3 bases are TGCAGCGCCGGGAGCCGGACCGGGGAGCTGTTTTTT. The rearrangement uses TRBV29-1 and TRBJ2-2; the D gene is possibly TRBD2 (6 bases). V gave up 7 bases and J gave up 5 bases, with 11 bases separating them. This CDR3 is 12 amino acids long. CDR1 and CDR2 (germline): SQVTM, ANQGSEA.

The chain has TRBV5-1 and TRBJ2-7; TRBD2 matches 9 bases. After removal of 0 bases from V and 6 bases from J, the junction contained 10 bases not matched to a gene. Looked up from germline, CDR1 is SGHRS and CDR2 is YFSETQ. There are 16 residues in the CDR3. This CDR3 reads CASSLAAGGPKGEQYF. For the CDR3, the DNA is TGCGCCAGCAGCTTGGCCGCGGGAGGGCCGAAGGGCGAGCAGTACTTC.

V usage is TRBV27 and J usage is TRBJ2-5; TRBD2 agrees at 7 bases. The CDR3 is 14 amino acids. Germline V gene lookup returns CDR1 MNHEY and CDR2 SMNVEV (reference sequence). V shed 6 bases, J shed 2 bases, and the junction held 6 bases outside the gene matches. The CDR3 sequence: CASRSGTKQETQYF. CDR3 coding DNA: TGTGCCAGCAGATCCGGGACTAAACAAGAGACCCAGTACTTC.

The chain couples TRBV3-1 to TRBJ2-3; TRBD2 matches 12 bases. The J segment lost 5 bases and the V segment lost 1 base, leaving 13 bases of the junction unmatched. This CDR3 is 19 amino acids long. Germline loops: CDR1 LGHDT, CDR2 YNNKEL (reference sequence). The CDR3 region is CASSQAWTSGTDEGDTQYF. CDR3 nucleotide sequence: TGTGCCAGCAGCCAAGCTTGGACTAGCGGGACGGACGAGGGAGATACGCAGTATTTT.

In the case of this clonotype: A junction end diverges from the germline sequence, so it may reflect a read error. This chain joins TRBV20-1 and TRBJ1-2; no clear D. The germline gives CDR1 DFQATT, CDR2 SNEGSKA (reference sequence). The CDR3 length is 13 residues. For the CDR3, the DNA is TGCAGTGCTGCACCAGGCCCCCACTATGGCTACATCTTC. Amino acid sequence: CSAAPGPHYGYIF.

This clonotype was counted a few times. The chain links TRBV27 to TRBJ1-5, with TRBD1 identical over 10 bases. The germline gives CDR1 MNHEY, CDR2 SMNVEV (reference sequence). After removal of 2 bases from V and 5 bases from J, the junction contained 0 bases not matched to a gene. The CDR3 consists of 14 residues. CDR3: CASSLGTGDQPQHF. The CDR3 DNA sequence: TGTGCCAGCAGTTTAGGGACAGGGGATCAGCCCCAGCATTTT.

The rearrangement links TRBV27 to TRBJ1-5; D not resolved. This CDR3 region has 16 residues. Germline V gene lookup returns CDR1 MNHEY and CDR2 SMNVEV (reference sequence). The germline V and J ends were trimmed by 2 bases and 6 bases, with 17 bases remaining between them. The CDR3 bases are TGTGCCAGCAGTTTAACCCGGAGTCAAGGTAGTCAGCCCCAGCATTTT. Protein sequence: CASSLTRSQGSQPQHF.

DNA for the CDR3: TGTGCCAGCAGTTTAGGGTCTCCTGGGGCCAACGTCCTGACTTTC. This codes for CASSLGSPGANVLTF. The chain couples TRBV27 to TRBJ2-6; unclear D gene. V was cut by 2 bases and J by 2 bases, with 7 bases left in between. The CDR3 totals 15 residues. The germline V gene encodes CDR1 MNHEY and CDR2 SMNVEV (reference sequence).

The chain carries TRBV13 and TRBJ2-7; D assignment may be TRBD1 or TRBD2 (5 bases each). The germline V gene encodes CDR1 PRHDT and CDR2 FYEKMQ (reference sequence). CDR3 length equals 13 residues. Trimming took 3 bases from V and 5 from J, leaving 11 bases between them. The CDR3 region has the DNA TGTGCCAGCAGCTTCGTGGGGGAGAACGAGCAGTACTTC. Residues: CASSFVGENEQYF.

This rearrangement joins TRBV4-3 to TRBJ2-3, with D possibly TRBD1 on 5 matching bases. This CDR3 spans 15 amino acids. Between the trimmed V and J ends, which lost 0 bases and 6 bases, there was a span of 13 bases. Germline assignment: CDR1 LGHNA and CDR2 YSLEER. CDR3 residues: CASSQDYRQRDTQYF. As DNA, the CDR3 is TGCGCCAGCAGCCAAGATTACAGGCAAAGGGATACGCAGTATTTT.

The rearrangement uses TRBV27 and TRBJ1-5, with D maybe TRBD1 (5 bases). CDR1 and CDR2 from the germline V gene are MNHEY and SMNVEV (reference sequence). CDR3 size: 14 residues. V was cut by 5 bases and J by 6 bases, with 14 bases left in between. CDR3 DNA: TGTGCCAGCAGTAATTCAGGGCCGGCTCAGCCCCAGCATTTT. It is translated as CASSNSGPAQPQHF.

CDR3 in amino acids: CSARDPRGEGQPQHF. The CDR3 DNA follows: TGCAGTGCTAGAGACCCCAGAGGGGAGGGTCAGCCCCAGCATTTT. V and J are TRBV20-1 and TRBJ1-5; a weak D match, TRBD1 (5 bases). Germline-derived CDR1 and CDR2 are DFQATT and SNEGSKA (reference sequence). Trimming removed 0 bases at V and 6 bases at J, with 15 bases between. The CDR3 consists of 15 residues.

The chain employs TRBV9 and TRBJ2-3; 11 bases fit TRBD2. CDR3 size: 18 residues. The V gene's germline CDR1 is SGDLS and CDR2 YYNGEE. J gave up 2 bases and V 0 bases, and 8 bases lay outside the gene matches. The CDR3 nucleotides read TGTGCCAGCAGCGTAGTGGGTCTAGCGGGGGGATCCACAGATACGCAGTATTTT. Its protein product is CASSVVGLAGGSTDTQYF.

The sample holds one count of this clonotype. V and J are TRBV6-1 and TRBJ2-7; 7 bases map to TRBD1. J lost 2 bases, V lost 4 bases, and 8 bases had no gene match. Germline CDR1 reads MNHNS; CDR2 reads SASEGT. There are 15 residues in the CDR3. DNA of the CDR3: TGTGCCAGCAGTGCCACAGGGGTATATCCCTACGAGCAGTACTTC. Its translation is CASSATGVYPYEQYF.

V is TRBV6-5 and J is TRBJ1-1; D is ambiguous. V was trimmed by 0 bases and J by 1 base, leaving 6 bases between them. The CDR3 spans 14 residues. CDR1 is MNHEY and CDR2 is SVGAGI in the germline V gene. CDR3 in DNA: TGTGCCAGCAGTTACTCGAGACAGAACACTGAAGCTTTCTTT. This translates into CASSYSRQNTEAFF.

The genes are TRBV27 and TRBJ2-3, with D perhaps TRBD2 (5 bases). Between the trimmed V and J ends, which lost 7 bases and 2 bases, there was a span of 10 bases. CDR1 MNHEY and CDR2 SMNVEV come from the germline V gene (reference sequence). The CDR3 consists of 13 residues. The CDR3: CASKASFTDTQYF. The CDR3 DNA reads as TGTGCCAGCAAGGCTAGCTTCACAGATACGCAGTATTTT.

J is TRBJ2-2 and V is TRBV4-1, with TRBD1 matching over 9 bases. Germline values: CDR1 MGHRA, CDR2 YSYEKL. CDR3 length: 17 residues. The V and J ends lost 0 bases and 6 bases, in that order; junction bases with no gene match: 8. The CDR3 DNA reads TGCGCCAGCAGCCAAGAGTGGACAGGGGATTCGGCCGGGGAGCTGTTTTTT. Protein product: CASSQEWTGDSAGELFF.

The chain has TRBV7-9 and TRBJ2-1, with 11 nucleotides matching TRBD2. The CDR3 is 15 residues long. Germline V lookup: CDR1 SEHNR, CDR2 FQNEAQ (reference sequence). V lost 5 bases, J lost 9 bases, and 9 bases stayed unmatched. As DNA, the CDR3 is TGTGCCAGCAGCAAACTAGCGGGAGAAATCGGTGAGCAGTTCTTC. Its protein is CASSKLAGEIGEQFF.

CDR3 DNA: TGTGCCAGCAGTTTAGGATCGAACATTCAGTACTTC. Translation gives CASSLGSNIQYF. V and J are TRBV12-3 or TRBV12-4 and TRBJ2-4; D remains unclear. The CDR3 consists of 12 residues. The V end lost 1 base, the J end lost 7 bases, and 5 bases lay between the germline ends.

V is TRBV6-1 and J is TRBJ1-2; TRBD1 is a possible D gene (5 bases). Trimming took off 0 bases at V and 0 bases at J, with 14 bases between the two ends. The germline gives CDR1 MNHNS, CDR2 SASEGT. The CDR3 is 17 amino acids. The CDR3 nucleotides read TGTGCCAGCAGTGAAGCTCCGACCAGGGCAGCTAACTATGGCTACACCTTC. Translated: CASSEAPTRAANYGYTF.

This chain uses TRBV4-1 with TRBJ2-1; D gene uncertain. This CDR3 has 17 amino acids. Germline-derived CDR1 and CDR2 are MGHRA and YSYEKL. V was clipped by 0 bases and J by 1 base, with 13 bases between them. The chain's CDR3 is CASSQDYFRRSYNEQFF. DNA of the CDR3: TGCGCCAGCAGCCAAGATTATTTCAGGCGGTCCTACAATGAGCAGTTCTTC.

The chain is built from TRBV7-9 and TRBJ1-1, with D possibly TRBD1 on 5 matching bases. Per germline, CDR1 SEHNR and CDR2 FQNEAQ (reference sequence). Trimming removed 5 bases from V and 1 base from J, with 11 bases in between. This CDR3 comprises 14 residues. The CDR3 region has the DNA TGTGCCAGCAGCCATCCCCAGGGGAACACTGAAGCTTTCTTT. Translating it yields CASSHPQGNTEAFF. Looking up the rest from reference TRBV7-9 and TRBJ1-1 gives the full variable domain: DTGVSQNPRHKITKRGQNVTFRCDPISEHNRLYWYRQTLGQGPEFLTYFQNEAQLEKSRLLSDRFSAERPKGSFSTLEIQRTEQGDSAMYLCASSHPQGNTEAFFGQGTRLTVV.

This chain links TRBV20-1 with TRBJ2-5; 10 nucleotides match TRBD1. This CDR3 is 14 amino acids long. V lost 4 bases and J lost 3; bases outside the gene matches: 5. Germline V gives CDR1 DFQATT, CDR2 SNEGSKA (reference sequence). This CDR3 is CSANSGTGEETQYF. The CDR3, as DNA: TGCAGTGCTAACTCCGGGACAGGGGAAGAGACCCAGTACTTC.

This chain joins TRBV7-2 and TRBJ2-3, with D perhaps TRBD1 (6 bases). V lost 2 bases and J 0 bases, leaving 18 bases between the germline ends. This CDR3 is 18 amino acids long. Germline values: CDR1 SGHTA, CDR2 FQGNSA. The CDR3, as DNA: TGTGCCAGCAGCTTACCTACGGGACAAGTCGCTAGCACAGATACGCAGTATTTT. It is translated as CASSLPTGQVASTDTQYF.

This clonotype was counted a single time. V is TRBV30 and J is TRBJ1-1; D remains ambiguous. Per germline, CDR1 GTSNPN and CDR2 SVGIG (reference sequence). V lost 4 bases, J lost 1 base, and 7 bases lay in between. CDR3 length equals 12 residues. The CDR3 bases are TGTGCCTGGACCCCGAGGAACACTGAAGCTTTCTTT. This encodes CAWTPRNTEAFF.